The clone carrying this T cell receptor (beta chain) has a handful of counts. Its matching antigen is unknown. This sample was included in a study of CD8 T cells in ankylosing spondylitis. Findings of the study overall: Ankylosing spondylitis blood seemed to carry a telltale TCR beta motif made of about 8 highly homologous variants.

Using quantitative 5'-RACE with molecular barcodes, the authors made TCR beta libraries. TCRdb itself ran the 5' RACE reads through MiXCR, one entry per CDR3 protein. The table lists tens of thousands of distinct CDR3 sequences, roughly 9% of them singletons. This TCR was sampled from a male donor with ankylosing spondylitis. Material for sequencing was blood, either unsorted or a sorted T cell fraction (not recorded which).

CDR3 DNA sequence: TGCAGTGCTAGGGTCCCGGGACAGACATCTACTAGCGGGGTTTACAATGAGCAGTTCTTC. It codes for CSARVPGQTSTSGVYNEQFF. The chain joins TRBV20-1 to TRBJ2-1; TRBD2 agrees at 10 bases. Germline CDR1 is DFQATT and CDR2 is SNEGSKA (reference sequence). This CDR3 has 20 amino acids. V gave up 3 bases and J gave up 4 bases; unmatched junction bases: 21.